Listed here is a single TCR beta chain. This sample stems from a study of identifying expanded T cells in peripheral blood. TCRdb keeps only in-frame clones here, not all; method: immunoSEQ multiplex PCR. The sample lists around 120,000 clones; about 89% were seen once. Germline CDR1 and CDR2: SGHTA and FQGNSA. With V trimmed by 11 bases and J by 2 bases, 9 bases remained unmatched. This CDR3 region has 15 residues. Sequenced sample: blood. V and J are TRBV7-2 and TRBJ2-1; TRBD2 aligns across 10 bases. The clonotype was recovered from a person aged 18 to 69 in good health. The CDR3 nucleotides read TGTGCCCTTTCCCTTAGCGGGGGGACCTACAATGAGCAGTTCTTC. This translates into CALSLSGGTYNEQFF.